The rows below give T cell receptor beta chains drawn from one sample of a study of blood T cells in healthy people across ages. TCRdb re-derived calls from the 5' RACE reads in MiXCR, one entry per CDR3 protein. The sample yields about 730,000 distinct CDR3 sequences, around 40% seen once. Sequenced material: blood. Receptors originate from a woman aged 55 to 70 in good health. Each CDR3 is given with its conserved first and last residue. The D gene is left open where the match is weak. Expanded clones are given a class, and other clones once, few, many or no size at all.

. | few | TRBV5-1 | CASSDYGGSGETQYF
. | . | TRBV7-3 | CASSSTGARTPTDNEQFF
. | . | TRBV14 | CASSLTDSQAKNIQYF
TRBD1 | . | TRBV20-1 | CSARTGGSPEAFF
. | . | TRBV12-3/TRBV12-4 | CASSLEGVESYNSPLHF
. | . | TRBV3-1 | CASSQIAWMQETQYF
. | once | TRBV24-1 | CATSAWNTRVDTDTQYF
TRBD2 | . | TRBV3-1 | CASSQDEREYGTDTQYF
. | few | TRBV7-9 | CASSLMIGTGFVGETQYF
. | few | TRBV24-1 | CATSDGGLMDEQYF
TRBD1 | . | TRBV4-3 | CASSQVRGRYEQYF
. | . | TRBV6-2/TRBV6-3 | CASSMAYNEQYF
. | few | TRBV25-1 | CASTGGANVLTF